The sequence of this T cell receptor (beta chain) was determined in a study of regulatory T cells in long-lasting Graves disease. Sequencing libraries for TCR beta were prepared with iRepertoire HTBI primers and Arm-PCR of CDR3 regions. A single record per CDR3 protein comes from TCRdb applying MiXCR to the multiplex PCR reads. The sample has around 250,000 distinct CDR3 sequences, roughly 18% seen once. Time point described: newly diagnosed GD, antithyroid drugs for less than 3 months. Scientists built the TCR library using RNA that was extracted from PBMCs. This clonotype was counted a few times. The sample also formed part of further work on T cells in Graves' hyperthyroidism and ophthalmopathy.

The receptor was derived from a woman in her 30s with Graves disease. This material consisted of peripheral blood mononuclear cells (PBMCs), taken at new diagnosis, from a patient treated with antithyroid drugs.

The CDR3 sequence: CSVEPMGTFTEAFF. In nucleotides, the CDR3 is TGCAGCGTTGAACCTATGGGGACATTTACTGAAGCTTTCTTT. The chain carries TRBV29-1 and TRBJ1-1, with a tentative D call TRBD1 (6 bases). The CDR3 sequence is 14 residues long. V was trimmed by 2 bases and J by 5 bases, leaving 15 bases between them. In germline, CDR1 is SQVTM, CDR2 ANQGSEA.